This T cell receptor (beta chain) was profiled in a study of identifying expanded T cells in peripheral blood. Healthy donors had no documented immune events, such as infections, while sampled. Findings and caveats of the study: Differentially abundant clones: 0.95 to 1.5 between replicates, about 16 at approximately 13 days, 19 at four. Across healthy donors, higher total template counts meant significantly greater approximately two-week count variance.

TCRdb's table, derived via immunoSEQ multiplex PCR, lists solely in-frame clones and lacks some. The data show fewer than 80,000 clones, over 80% seen once. CDR3 size: 11 residues. CDR1 is SQVTM and CDR2 is ANQGSEA in the germline V gene. Trimming removed 5 bases from V and 8 bases from J; junction bases left unmatched: 1. In the case of this clone: The antigen remains undetermined.

The clonotype was recovered from a person between 18 and 70 years old in good health. The V call is TRBV29-1, the J call TRBJ1-1; 11 bases are shared with TRBD1. The specimen was blood. DNA for the CDR3: TGCAGCGTTCGGGACAGGGGGGAAGCTTTCTTT. Amino acids: CSVRDRGEAFF.